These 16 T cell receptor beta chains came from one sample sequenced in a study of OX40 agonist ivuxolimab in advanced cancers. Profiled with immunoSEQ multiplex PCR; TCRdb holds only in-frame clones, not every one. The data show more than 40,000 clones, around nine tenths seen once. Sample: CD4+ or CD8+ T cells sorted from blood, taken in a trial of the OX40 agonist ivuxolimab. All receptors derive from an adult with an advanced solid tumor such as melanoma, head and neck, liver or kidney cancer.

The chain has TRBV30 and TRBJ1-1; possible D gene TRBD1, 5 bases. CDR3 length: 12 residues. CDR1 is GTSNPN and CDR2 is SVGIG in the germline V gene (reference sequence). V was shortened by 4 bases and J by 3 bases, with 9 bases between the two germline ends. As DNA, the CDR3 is TGTGCCTGGAAGGGACGGGACACTGAAGCTTTCTTT. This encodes CAWKGRDTEAFF.

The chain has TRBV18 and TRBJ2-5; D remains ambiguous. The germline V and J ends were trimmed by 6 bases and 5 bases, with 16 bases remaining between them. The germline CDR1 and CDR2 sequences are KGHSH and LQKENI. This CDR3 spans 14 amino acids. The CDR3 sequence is CASSSDHGGETQYF. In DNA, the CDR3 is TGTGCCAGCTCCTCGGACCATGGTGGGGAGACCCAGTACTTC.

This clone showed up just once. The CDR3 spells CASSPQGGSEQFF. For the CDR3, the DNA is TGTGCCAGCAGCCCACAGGGAGGTAGTGAGCAGTTCTTC. The gene calls are TRBV7-9 and TRBJ2-1; possibly TRBD1 or TRBD2 for D (6 bases each). This CDR3 is 13 amino acids long. Germline CDR1 reads SEHNR; CDR2 reads FQNEAQ (reference sequence). V dropped 5 bases and J dropped 9 bases, with 14 bases sitting between them. The entire variable domain, with the rest obtained from reference TRBV7-9 and TRBJ2-1, is as follows: DTGVSQNPRHKITKRGQNVTFRCDPISEHNRLYWYRQTLGQGPEFLTYFQNEAQLEKSRLLSDRFSAERPKGSFSTLEIQRTEQGDSAMYLCASSPQGGSEQFFGPGTRLTVL.

CDR3 loop: CAIRNGTIKKQYF. CDR3 DNA: TGTGCCATCAGAAACGGGACAATTAAGAAGCAGTACTTC. V and J are TRBV10-3 and TRBJ2-7, with a weak D call TRBD1 (6 bases). Germline values: CDR1 ENHRY, CDR2 SYGVKD. The CDR3 length is 13 residues. Trimming cost V 6 bases and J 8 bases, with 17 bases left between them.

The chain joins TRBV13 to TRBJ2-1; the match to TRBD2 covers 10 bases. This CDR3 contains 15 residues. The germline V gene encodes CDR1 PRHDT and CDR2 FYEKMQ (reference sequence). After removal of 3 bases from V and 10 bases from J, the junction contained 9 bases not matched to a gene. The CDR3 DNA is TGTGCCAGCAGCTTGCTTTTAGCGGGAGGTGGAGAGCAGTTCTTC. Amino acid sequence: CASSLLLAGGGEQFF.

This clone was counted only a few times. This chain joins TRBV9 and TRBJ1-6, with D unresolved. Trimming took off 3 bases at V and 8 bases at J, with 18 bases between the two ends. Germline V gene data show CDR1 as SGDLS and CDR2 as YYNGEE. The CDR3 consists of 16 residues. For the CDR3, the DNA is TGTGCCAGCAGCGCAGATGAGTGGGTCACGGATTCACCCCTCCACTTT. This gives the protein CASSADEWVTDSPLHF.

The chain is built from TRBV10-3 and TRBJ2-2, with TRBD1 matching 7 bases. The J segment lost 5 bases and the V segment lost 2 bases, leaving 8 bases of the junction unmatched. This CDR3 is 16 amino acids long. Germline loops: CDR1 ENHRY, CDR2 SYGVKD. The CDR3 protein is CAISEQYRGRTGELFF. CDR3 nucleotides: TGTGCCATCAGTGAGCAATACAGGGGCCGGACCGGGGAGCTGTTTTTT.

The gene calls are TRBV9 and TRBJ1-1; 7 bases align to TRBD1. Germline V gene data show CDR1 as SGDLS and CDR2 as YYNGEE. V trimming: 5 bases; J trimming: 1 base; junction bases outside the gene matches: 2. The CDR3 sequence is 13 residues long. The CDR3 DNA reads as TGTGCCAGCAGGCAGGGGGAGAACACTGAAGCTTTCTTT. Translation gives CASRQGENTEAFF.

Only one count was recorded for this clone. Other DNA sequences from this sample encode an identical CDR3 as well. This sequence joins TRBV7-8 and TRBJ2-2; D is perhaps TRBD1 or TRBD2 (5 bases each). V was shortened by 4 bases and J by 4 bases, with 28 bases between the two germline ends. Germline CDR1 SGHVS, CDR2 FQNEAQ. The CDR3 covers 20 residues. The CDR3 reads CASSWGTGSVGAVGTGELFF. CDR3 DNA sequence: TGTGCCAGCAGCTGGGGGACGGGGTCGGTTGGGGCGGTTGGCACCGGGGAGCTGTTTTTT.

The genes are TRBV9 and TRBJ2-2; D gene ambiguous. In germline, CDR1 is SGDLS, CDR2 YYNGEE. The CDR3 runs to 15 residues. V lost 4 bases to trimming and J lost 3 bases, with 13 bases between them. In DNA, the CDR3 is TGTGCCAGCAGCCTAGAGGCCGGTGACACCGGGGAGCTGTTTTTT. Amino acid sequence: CASSLEAGDTGELFF.

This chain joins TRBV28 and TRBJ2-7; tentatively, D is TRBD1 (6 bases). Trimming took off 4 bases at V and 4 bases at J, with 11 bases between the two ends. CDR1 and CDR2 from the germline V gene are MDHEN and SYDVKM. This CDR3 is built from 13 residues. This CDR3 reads CASSSGGRYEQYF. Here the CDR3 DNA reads TGTGCCAGCAGTTCTGGGGGCAGGTACGAGCAGTACTTC. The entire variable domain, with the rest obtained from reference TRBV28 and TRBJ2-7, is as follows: DVKVTQSSRYLVKRTGEKVFLECVQDMDHENMFWYRQDPGLGLRLIYFSYDVKMKEKGDIPEGYSVSREKKERFSLILESASTNQTSMYLCASSSGGRYEQYFGPGTRLTVT.

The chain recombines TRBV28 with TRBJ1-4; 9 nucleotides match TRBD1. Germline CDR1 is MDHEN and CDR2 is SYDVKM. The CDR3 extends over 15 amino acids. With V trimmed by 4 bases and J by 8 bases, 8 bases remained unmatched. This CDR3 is CASSSWTGEGEKLFF. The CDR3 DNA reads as TGTGCCAGCAGTTCCTGGACAGGGGAGGGCGAAAAACTGTTTTTT.

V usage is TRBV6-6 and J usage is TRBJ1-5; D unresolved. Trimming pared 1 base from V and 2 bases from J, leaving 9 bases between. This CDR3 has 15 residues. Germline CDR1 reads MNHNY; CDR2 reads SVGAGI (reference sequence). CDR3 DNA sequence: TGTGCCAGCAGTTACTGGGGAGGGCGCAATCAGCCCCAGCATTTT. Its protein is CASSYWGGRNQPQHF.

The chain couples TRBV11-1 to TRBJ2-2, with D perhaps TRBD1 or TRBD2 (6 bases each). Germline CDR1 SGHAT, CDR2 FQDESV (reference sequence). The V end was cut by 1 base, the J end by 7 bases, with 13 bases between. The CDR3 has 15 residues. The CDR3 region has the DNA TGTGCCAGCAGCTTAGATGGGGGGCGCTTCGGGGAGCTGTTTTTT. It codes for CASSLDGGRFGELFF.

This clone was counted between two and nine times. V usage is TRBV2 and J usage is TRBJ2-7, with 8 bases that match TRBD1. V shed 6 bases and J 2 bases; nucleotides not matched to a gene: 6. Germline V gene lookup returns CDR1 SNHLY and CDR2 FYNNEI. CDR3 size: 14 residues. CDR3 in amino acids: CASRNRGLAYEQYF. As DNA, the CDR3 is TGTGCCAGCAGAAACAGGGGGTTAGCCTACGAGCAGTACTTC.

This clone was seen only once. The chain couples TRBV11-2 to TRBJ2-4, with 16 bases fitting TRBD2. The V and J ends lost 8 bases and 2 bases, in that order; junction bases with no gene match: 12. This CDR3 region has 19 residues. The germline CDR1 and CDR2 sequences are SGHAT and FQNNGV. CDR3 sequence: CASSSPGLAGGVPKNIQYF. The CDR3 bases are TGTGCCAGCTCCTCGCCGGGACTAGCGGGAGGGGTCCCCAAAAACATTCAGTACTTC.